The 8 T cell receptor beta chains below were found in one sample sequenced in a study of T cell clonality in common variable immunodeficiency. Points from the study as a whole: Reportedly, TCR beta sequences from common variable immunodeficiency showed fewer deletions and N-nucleotide insertions.

The antigens for these receptors are not known. Repertoires were generated with immunoSEQ multiplex PCR, while TCRdb's copy carries only in-frame clones and drops some. The sample contains some 17,000 clones, none of them singletons. Sequenced material: peripheral blood mononuclear cells. The receptor source for this set is a human donor with common variable immunodeficiency.

Points on this clone: The read falls 3 residues short of the CDR3 end, and the missing part is taken from the germline J gene. The chain links TRBV2 to TRBJ2-2; 7 bases are shared with TRBD1. Losses at the gene ends were 4 bases for V and 1 base for J; bases not matched to a gene: 3. CDR1 and CDR2 (germline): SNHLY, FYNNEI. This CDR3 contains 15 residues. The CDR3: CASSVDRVNTGELFF. Incomplete CDR3 DNA: TGTGCCAGCAGTGTTGACAGGGTGAACACCGGGGAG.

Of note for this clone: The read comes to an end 3 residues before the CDR3 does, leaving the germline J gene to fill in the end. V and J are TRBV6-2 or TRBV6-3 and TRBJ2-1, with no clear D. CDR1 MNHEY and CDR2 SVGEGT come from the germline V gene. CDR3 length: 13 amino acids. V lost 8 bases and J lost 1, with 9 bases in between. The CDR3 sequence is CASRLDSYNEQFF. Partial CDR3 DNA: TGTGCCAGCCGCCTAGATTCCTACAATGAG.

This clone was seen a handful of times. The CDR3 extends 3 residues past the end of the read, so its final part is completed from the germline J gene. The chain uses TRBV5-1 and TRBJ2-5; 9 bases align to TRBD2. Germline CDR1 SGHRS, CDR2 YFSETQ. Trimming took 3 bases from V and 5 from J; bases not matched to a gene: 14. This CDR3 comprises 17 residues. The DNA read from the CDR3 is TGCGCCAGCAGCTCCGGGGCGGGGGGGTCCCTCGGTGAGACC. It translates to CASSSGAGGSLGET. The complete CDR3 reads CASSSGAGGSLGETQYF.

In its sample, this clone was seen a few times. The read halts 3 residues ahead of the CDR3 end, with the missing end drawn from the germline J gene. This chain connects TRBV18 to TRBJ2-7; 11 bases agree with TRBD2. Per the germline V gene, CDR1 is KGHSH and CDR2 is LQKENI. The ends lost 3 bases at V and 5 bases at J; junction bases unmatched: 9. This CDR3 has 16 residues. The part of the CDR3 DNA that was read is TGTGCCAGCTCACCTCAGGTCGCTAGCGGGAGGAACGAG. As protein: CASSPQVASGRNE. The whole CDR3 sequence reads CASSPQVASGRNEQYF.

This clone was found many times. Read coverage stops 3 residues before the CDR3 terminus; the germline J gene supplies the remainder. The chain carries TRBV18 and TRBJ2-7; D might be TRBD1 (6 bases). CDR3 length: 16 residues. The germline V and J ends were trimmed by 3 bases and 5 bases, with 20 bases remaining between them. Germline V gives CDR1 KGHSH, CDR2 LQKENI. CDR3 DNA (partial): TGTGCCAGCTCACCTTACAAAGTTAGGGGGAGTGACGAG. Its protein product is CASSPYKVRGSDE. The whole CDR3 sequence is CASSPYKVRGSDEQYF.

At least ten counts were recorded for this clone. The CDR3 region is CASSGEQGPNEKLFF. The sequenced CDR3 bases are TGTGCCAGCAGCGGGGAACAGGGCCCTAATGAAAAA. The rearrangement joins TRBV5-4 to TRBJ1-4; weak D call: TRBD1 (6 bases). The sequence runs out 3 residues before the end of the CDR3; the remainder is reconstructed from the germline J gene. This CDR3 comprises 15 residues. The V gene's germline CDR1 is SGHNT and CDR2 YYREEE (reference sequence). V lost 4 bases to trimming and J lost 3 bases, with 13 bases between them.

This clone has ten or more counts. The read stops 3 residues short of the end of the CDR3; the missing end is completed from the germline J gene. V usage is TRBV5-6 and J usage is TRBJ1-1; D may be TRBD1 (6 bases). The V end lost 5 bases, the J end lost 4 bases, and 15 bases lay between the germline ends. CDR3 length: 14 residues. Germline CDR1 SGHDT, CDR2 YYEEEE. CDR3 bases read: TGTGCCAGCAGTGGGGGGGGCTCGGGCACTGAA. Translating it yields CASSGGGSGTE. The full CDR3 sequence reads CASSGGGSGTEAFF. The full variable domain, its missing parts supplied by reference TRBV5-6 and TRBJ1-1, is DAGVTQSPTHLIKTRGQQVTLRCSPKSGHDTVSWYQQALGQGPQFIFQYYEEEERQRGNFPDRFSGHQFPNYSSELNVNALLLGDSALYLCASSGGGSGTEAFFGQGTRLTVV.

This clone occurred many times. The read comes to an end 3 residues before the CDR3 does, leaving the germline J gene to fill in the end. V usage is TRBV5-1 and J usage is TRBJ1-1, with D possibly being TRBD1 (5 bases). In germline, CDR1 is SGHRS, CDR2 YFSETQ. This CDR3 contains 14 residues. Between the trimmed V and J ends, which lost 3 bases and 2 bases, there was a span of 11 bases. The part of the CDR3 DNA that was read is TGCGCCAGCAGCTCGGAGGGGCCAAACACTGAA. Protein sequence: CASSSEGPNTE. The whole CDR3 protein reads CASSSEGPNTEAFF. The whole variable domain, remainder taken from reference TRBV5-1 and TRBJ1-1, is KAGVTQTPRYLIKTRGQQVTLSCSPISGHRSVSWYQQTPGQGLQFLFEYFSETQRNKGNFPGRFSGRQFSNSRSEMNVSTLELGDSALYLCASSSEGPNTEAFFGQGTRLTVV.